The next 14 T cell receptor beta chains were all read from a single sample in a study of post-analysis software for immune sequencing data. Findings of the study overall: Four to six TRBV segments, including TRBV5-6, TRBV5-1 and TRBV20-1, were more frequent in patients than controls.

No cognate antigen is known for these TCRs. Each TCR beta cDNA library carried unique molecular identifiers. Each CDR3 protein is one row after TCRdb ran MiXCR on the PCR reads. The sample has 380,000 or so distinct CDR3 sequences; about a third are singletons. Source material: blood. These receptor sequences come from a girl under 18 with multiple sclerosis.

In its sample, this clonotype was seen a few times. V and J are TRBV4-2 and TRBJ2-2; 8 bases match TRBD2. This CDR3 spans 18 amino acids. Germline CDR1 is LGHNA and CDR2 is YNFKEQ. The V segment lost 0 bases and the J segment 5 bases; nucleotides outside the gene matches: 11. CDR3 nucleotide sequence: TGTGCCAGCAGCCAAGAAGGTAGCGGGATAGCGGGGACCGGGGAGCTGTTTTTT. As protein: CASSQEGSGIAGTGELFF.

In this sample, this clonotype turned up a few times. The rearrangement uses TRBV2 and TRBJ1-1, with D unclear. CDR1 is SNHLY and CDR2 is FYNNEI in the germline V gene. Between the trimmed V and J ends, which lost 2 bases and 8 bases, there was a span of 15 bases. This CDR3 contains 14 residues. The CDR3 loop is CASSERSYRREAFF. The CDR3 bases are TGTGCCAGCAGTGAAAGGTCGTATAGGCGAGAAGCTTTCTTT.

This chain connects TRBV29-1 to TRBJ2-4; D assignment may be TRBD1 or TRBD2 (5 bases each). The CDR3 has 14 amino acids. V lost 5 bases and J 8 bases, leaving 19 bases between the germline ends. CDR1 is SQVTM, CDR2 ANQGSEA, per germline. DNA for the CDR3: TGCAGCGTTACCCCACGAGGGCAGGGTGACATTCAGTACTTC. Its protein is CSVTPRGQGDIQYF. The full variable domain, completed using reference TRBV29-1 and TRBJ2-4, is SAVISQKPSRDICQRGTSLTIQCQVDSQVTMMFWYRQQPGQSLTLIATANQGSEATYESGFVIDKFPISRPNLTFSTLTVSNMSPEDSSIYLCSVTPRGQGDIQYFGAGTRLSVL.

This clonotype was observed a few times. This chain links TRBV20-1 with TRBJ2-4; tentatively, D is TRBD1 or TRBD2 (5 bases each). V lost 5 bases, J lost 1 base, and 18 bases lay in between. CDR3 size: 16 residues. Looked up from germline, CDR1 is DFQATT and CDR2 is SNEGSKA (reference sequence). The CDR3 region has the DNA TGCAGTGCTGGCCCTGACTGGGACGGCGCCAAAAACATTCAGTACTTC. Translation gives CSAGPDWDGAKNIQYF.

The V call is TRBV12-3 or TRBV12-4, the J call TRBJ1-2, with D maybe TRBD1 (5 bases). This CDR3 is 15 amino acids long. Trimming stripped 5 bases from V and 8 bases from J, with 21 bases between. The CDR3 sequence: CASSPGPWGGGGYTF. DNA for the CDR3: TGTGCCAGCAGTCCTGGACCGTGGGGCGGGGGGGGCTACACCTTC.

The chain carries TRBV6-5 and TRBJ1-1; 8 bases align to TRBD1. The CDR3 has 14 amino acids. Germline assignment: CDR1 MNHEY and CDR2 SVGAGI. V dropped 6 bases and J dropped 5; count of bases not matched to a gene: 8. CDR3 nucleotide sequence: TGTGCCAGCAGGCCCCTGACAGGGGTGACTGAAGCTTTCTTT. Translating it yields CASRPLTGVTEAFF.

This clonotype was counted a few times. The junction differs from germline at one of its ends, possibly a read error. The V gene is TRBV20-1, the J gene TRBJ2-7, with a weak D call TRBD1 (5 bases). The CDR3 has 15 residues. Germline V CDR1 and CDR2: DFQATT, SNEGSKA (reference sequence). CDR3: CSASAGQGNTYERYF. CDR3 sequence (DNA): TGCAGTGCTAGCGCAGGGCAGGGTAATACCTACGAGCGGTACTTC.

The chain joins TRBV29-1 to TRBJ2-3; D not resolved. The CDR3 totals 12 residues. CDR1 is SQVTM and CDR2 is ANQGSEA in the germline V gene. Trimming removed 2 bases at V and 4 bases at J, with 7 bases between. This chain's CDR3 is CSVELPADTQYF. For the CDR3, the DNA is TGCAGCGTTGAACTCCCTGCAGATACGCAGTATTTT.

This chain links TRBV5-1 with TRBJ2-7; 8 nucleotides agree with TRBD1. The trim removed 4 bases at V and 3 bases at J, leaving 6 bases unmatched. Per the germline V gene, CDR1 is SGHRS and CDR2 is YFSETQ. The CDR3 is 14 amino acids. Here the CDR3 reads CASSQRQGSYEQYF. The CDR3 DNA reads as TGCGCCAGCAGCCAGAGACAGGGGAGCTACGAGCAGTACTTC.

The chain has TRBV7-9 and TRBJ1-2; no clear D gene. There are 13 residues in the CDR3. Germline CDR1 SEHNR, CDR2 FQNEAQ (reference sequence). Trimming pared 4 bases from V and 4 bases from J, leaving 10 bases between. The CDR3 DNA is TGTGCCAGCAGCTCCCCCGGGAGCTATGGCTACACCTTC. It is translated as CASSSPGSYGYTF.

The chain is built from TRBV20-1 and TRBJ1-1; possible D gene TRBD1, 6 bases. This CDR3 is 13 amino acids long. The germline gives CDR1 DFQATT, CDR2 SNEGSKA (reference sequence). V dropped 6 bases and J dropped 6 bases, with 17 bases sitting between them. The CDR3 DNA reads as TGCAGTGCCCCAAGGGGGGAACAGGCTGAAGCTTTCTTT. It translates to CSAPRGEQAEAFF.

This clonotype was observed a few times. The CDR3 protein is CASSLADFGGGYTF. CDR3 DNA: TGTGCCAGCAGTTTGGCGGATTTCGGCGGTGGCTACACCTTC. The V and J genes are TRBV12-3 or TRBV12-4 and TRBJ1-2; D ambiguous. The CDR3 length is 14 residues. The ends were cut back, 3 bases at V and 7 bases at J, with 15 bases in the middle.

This clonotype was found a few times. The chain combines TRBV7-6 with TRBJ2-5; D may be TRBD2 (6 bases). The V end was cut by 0 bases, the J end by 1 base, with 12 bases between. This CDR3 spans 16 amino acids. Looked up from germline, CDR1 is SGHVS and CDR2 is FNYEAQ. CDR3 in DNA: TGTGCCAGCAGCTTAGCGGGGGGTAGCCCCCAAGAGACCCAGTACTTC. It yields the protein CASSLAGGSPQETQYF. Drawing the rest from reference TRBV7-6 and TRBJ2-5, the complete variable domain is GAGVSQSPRYKVTKRGQDVALRCDPISGHVSLYWYRQALGQGPEFLTYFNYEAQQDKSGLPNDRFSAERPEGSISTLTIQRTEQRDSAMYRCASSLAGGSPQETQYFGPGTRLLVL.

The genes are TRBV7-8 and TRBJ1-1; TRBD1 might be the D (5 bases). V lost 5 bases and J lost 0, with 19 bases in between. The CDR3 spans 17 residues. The germline V gene has CDR1 SGHVS and CDR2 FQNEAQ. In nucleotides, the CDR3 is TGTGCCAGCAGCGCGAAAGGGACTCTGGGGTTGAACACTGAAGCTTTCTTT. Amino acids: CASSAKGTLGLNTEAFF.